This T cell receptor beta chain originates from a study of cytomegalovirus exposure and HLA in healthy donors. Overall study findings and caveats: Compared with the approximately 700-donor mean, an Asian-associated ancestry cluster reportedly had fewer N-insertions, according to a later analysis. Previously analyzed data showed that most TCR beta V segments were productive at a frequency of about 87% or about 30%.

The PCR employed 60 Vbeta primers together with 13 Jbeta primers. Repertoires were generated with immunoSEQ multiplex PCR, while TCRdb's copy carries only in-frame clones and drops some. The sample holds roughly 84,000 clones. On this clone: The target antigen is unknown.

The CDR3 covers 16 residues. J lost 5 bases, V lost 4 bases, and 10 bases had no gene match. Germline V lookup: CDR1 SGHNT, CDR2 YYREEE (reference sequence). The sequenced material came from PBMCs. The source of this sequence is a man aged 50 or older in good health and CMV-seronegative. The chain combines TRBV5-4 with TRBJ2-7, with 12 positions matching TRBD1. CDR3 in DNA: TGTGCCAGCAGCGTTGAACCGGGACAGGGGGCCGACGAGCAGTACTTC. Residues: CASSVEPGQGADEQYF. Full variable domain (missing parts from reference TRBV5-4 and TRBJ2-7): ETGVTQSPTHLIKTRGQQVTLRCSSQSGHNTVSWYQQALGQGPQFIFQYYREEENGRGNFPPRFSGLQFPNYSSELNVNALELDDSALYLCASSVEPGQGADEQYFGPGTRLTVT.